This is a list of T cell receptor beta chains from one sample in a study of blood T cell repertoires in COVID-19. Clones were sequenced by immunoSEQ multiplex PCR, and TCRdb holds only the in-frame ones, with some missing. The sample holds about 150,000 clones, roughly nine tenths seen once. The sample was peripheral blood. These receptors were collected from a woman between 40 and 55 years old with acute or convalescent COVID-19. Each CDR3 is given with its conserved first and last residue. The D gene is left open where the match is weak. The size field is filled for only some rows; it gives once, few, many or a size class.

TRBV3-1/TRBV3-2	TRBD1	NA	TRBJ2-3	CASSPGQQTDTQYF	TGTGCCAGCAGCCCGGGACAGCAAACAGATACGCAGTATTTT
TRBV28	NA	NA	TRBJ1-1	CASSRGGARRLSTEAFF	TGTGCCAGCAGTAGGGGAGGGGCGAGGCGGTTGAGCACTGAAGCTTTCTTT
TRBV24-1	TRBD1	NA	TRBJ2-7	CATARGQSYEQYF	TGTGCCACCGCTAGGGGGCAAAGCTACGAGCAGTACTTC
TRBV7-9	TRBD2	NA	TRBJ2-2	CASSPRLAGHTGELFF	TGTGCCAGCAGCCCACGACTAGCGGGGCACACCGGGGAGCTGTTTTTT
TRBV19	NA	NA	TRBJ1-5	CASSIGALYRIGNQPQHF	TGTGCCAGTAGTATAGGGGCCCTATACAGGATCGGCAATCAGCCCCAGCATTTT
TRBV30	TRBD1	NA	TRBJ2-2	CACWTGATGELFF	TGTGCCTGTTGGACAGGGGCGACCGGGGAGCTGTTTTTT
TRBV12-3/TRBV12-4	NA	NA	TRBJ2-2	CASSLGSAGELFF	TGTGCCAGCAGTTTAGGGTCGGCCGGGGAGCTGTTTTTT
TRBV19	TRBD2	NA	TRBJ2-1	CASSIGVLAGGPHNEQFF	TGTGCCAGTAGTATAGGGGTTCTAGCGGGAGGGCCCCACAATGAGCAGTTCTTC
TRBV5-1	NA	NA	TRBJ1-6	CASSPGFGVSSPLHF	TGCGCCAGCAGCCCCGGGTTTGGTGTGAGTTCACCCCTCCACTTT
TRBV7-9	TRBD1	NA	TRBJ2-3	CASSLGQGQIDTQYF	TGTGCCAGCAGCTTGGGACAGGGGCAAATAGATACGCAGTATTTT
TRBV5-1	NA	NA	TRBJ1-3	CASSLVYAGSGNTIYF	TGCGCCAGCAGCTTGGTCTATGCAGGGTCTGGAAACACCATATATTTT
TRBV5-4	TRBD2	NA	TRBJ2-1	CASSLVVASGGARLEQFF	TGTGCCAGCAGCTTGGTAGTCGCTAGCGGGGGGGCCCGTCTTGAGCAGTTCTTC
TRBV6-5	TRBD1	NA	TRBJ1-4	CASRAQGAREKLFF	TGTGCCAGCAGAGCACAGGGGGCGCGTGAAAAACTGTTTTTT
TRBV29-1	TRBD1	NA	TRBJ2-7	CSVRDRGMGSYEQYF	TGCAGCGTCCGGGACAGGGGGATGGGATCCTACGAGCAGTACTTC
TRBV4-1	NA	once	TRBJ2-3	CASSQEVTSWVVDTQYF	TGCGCCAGCAGCCAAGAAGTAACTAGCTGGGTGGTAGATACGCAGTATTTT
TRBV10-3	TRBD2	NA	TRBJ2-7	CAIRAGLAEIF	TGTGCCATCAGGGCAGGACTAGCGGAGATCTTC
TRBV12-3/TRBV12-4	NA	NA	TRBJ1-2	CASSLLGAGYTF	TGTGCCAGCAGTTTATTAGGAGCTGGCTACACCTTC
TRBV27	TRBD1	NA	TRBJ1-6	CASSADRGENSPLHF	TGTGCCAGCAGTGCGGACAGGGGTGAAAATTCACCCCTCCACTTT
TRBV18	NA	NA	TRBJ1-2	CASSLDLEGGYTF	TGTGCCAGCTCACTAGACCTAGAGGGAGGCTACACCTTC
TRBV7-2	NA	NA	TRBJ1-2	CASSLLLTSIYGYTF	TGTGCCAGCAGCTTATTATTAACATCCATCTATGGCTACACCTTC
TRBV5-1	TRBD1	once	TRBJ1-1	CASSQDRDTEAFF	TGCGCCAGCAGCCAGGACAGGGACACTGAAGCTTTCTTT
TRBV5-6	NA	NA	TRBJ2-5	CASSQETGWLRETQYF	TGTGCCAGCAGCCAAGAGACAGGCTGGCTGAGGGAGACCCAGTACTTC
TRBV7-9	TRBD2	NA	TRBJ2-3	CASSFPSGRAVDTQYF	TGTGCCAGCAGCTTCCCAAGCGGGAGGGCCGTGGATACGCAGTATTTT
TRBV11-2	TRBD1	once	TRBJ2-1	CASSRTGDFYNEQFF	TGTGCCAGCAGTCGGACAGGGGATTTTTACAATGAGCAGTTCTTC
TRBV5-1	TRBD2	NA	TRBJ2-1	CASSPRPGLGYNEQFF	TGCGCCAGCAGCCCCCGTCCGGGACTAGGCTACAATGAGCAGTTCTTC
TRBV24-1	TRBD1	NA	TRBJ2-1	CATSDRGTGAYNEQFF	TGTGCCACCAGTGATCGCGGGACAGGGGCCTACAATGAGCAGTTCTTC
TRBV19	TRBD2	NA	TRBJ2-1	CASSGLVGDNEQFF	TGTGCCAGTAGTGGACTAGTTGGTGACAATGAGCAGTTCTTC
TRBV9	NA	NA	TRBJ2-2	CASSDLGGASPGELFF	TGTGCCAGCAGCGACCTGGGGGGGGCGTCCCCCGGGGAGCTGTTTTTT
TRBV6-2/TRBV6-3	NA	NA	TRBJ1-3	CASSPAAHAGNTIYF	TGTGCCAGCAGCCCAGCCGCGCACGCTGGAAACACCATATATTTT
TRBV4-2	TRBD1	once	TRBJ1-4	CASSPWTGENEKLFF	TGTGCCAGCAGCCCGTGGACAGGAGAGAATGAAAAACTGTTTTTT
TRBV19	TRBD2	NA	TRBJ2-3	CASSPVAGGHSTQYF	TGTGCCAGTAGCCCCGTTGCGGGGGGGCACAGTACGCAGTATTTT
TRBV5-6	TRBD1	NA	TRBJ2-7	CASSQGTVIMNSYEQYF	TGTGCCAGCAGCCAAGGGACAGTGATTATGAATTCCTACGAGCAGTACTTC
TRBV7-3	TRBD2	NA	TRBJ2-3	CASSLGVLAGGTDTQYF	TGTGCCAGCAGCTTAGGGGTTTTGGCGGGGGGCACAGATACGCAGTATTTT
TRBV6-1	NA	NA	TRBJ2-2	CASSEYMGGSPFTGELFF	TGTGCCAGCAGTGAATACATGGGGGGATCCCCTTTTACCGGGGAGCTGTTTTTT
TRBV5-1	NA	NA	TRBJ1-1	CASSPRYTGMNTEAFF	TGCGCCAGCAGCCCTCGGTACACAGGGATGAACACTGAAGCTTTCTTT